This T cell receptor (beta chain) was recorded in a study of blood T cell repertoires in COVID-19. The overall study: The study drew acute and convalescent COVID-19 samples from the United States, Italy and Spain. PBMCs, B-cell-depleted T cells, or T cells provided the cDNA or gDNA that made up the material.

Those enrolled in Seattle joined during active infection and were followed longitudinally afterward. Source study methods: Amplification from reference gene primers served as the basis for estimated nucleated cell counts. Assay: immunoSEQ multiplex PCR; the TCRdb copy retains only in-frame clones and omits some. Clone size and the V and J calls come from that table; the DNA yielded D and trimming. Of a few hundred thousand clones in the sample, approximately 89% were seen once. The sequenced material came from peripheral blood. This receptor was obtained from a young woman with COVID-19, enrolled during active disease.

The CDR3 nucleotides are TGTGCCAGCAGCCGTCAACTAGCGGGAGTTAACACCGGGGAGCTGTTTTTT. Translating it yields CASSRQLAGVNTGELFF. The J gene is TRBJ2-2, the V gene TRBV3-1 (or the pseudogene TRBV3-2); 11 nucleotides align to TRBD2. J was trimmed by 2 bases and V by 4 bases; bases with no gene match: 6. The length of the CDR3 is 17 residues. Germline-derived CDR1 and CDR2 are LGHDT and YNNKEL (reference sequence).